This TCR beta chain derives from a study of T cells in Graves' hyperthyroidism and ophthalmopathy. As for the study in general: Specimen type is peripheral blood, collected at initial diagnosis prior to any treatment.

Patients were excluded for uncontrolled infection, other autoimmune disease, pregnancy or lactation. Clinical symptoms, serum thyroxine and TRAb, thyroid ultrasound and orbital computed tomography were used for the diagnoses. This CDR3 is built from 14 residues. Trimming removed 2 bases at V and 8 bases at J, with 10 bases between. Germline V gene lookup returns CDR1 MNHEY and CDR2 SVGEGT. RNA transcripts yielded amplified TCR beta CDR3 regions. The HTBI primer set was used in a first-round RT-PCR of the TCR CDR3. TCRdb analysed the multiplex PCR reads with MiXCR anew, one entry per CDR3 protein. The sample gives 500,000 to 600,000 distinct CDR3 sequences, over 15% of which show up once; 15% to 20% is in the top ten. Study results and caveats: Within blood appeared most thyroid clonotypes that had expanded above 0.001.

This clonotype was counted only a few times. The antigen is not known. The V gene is TRBV6-2 or TRBV6-3, the J gene TRBJ1-6; tentative D call: TRBD1 (6 bases). This TCR derives from a woman younger than 30 with Graves' hyperthyroidism. Source material: blood. This CDR3 is CASSYKGGDSPLHF. CDR3 nucleotide sequence: TGTGCCAGCAGTTACAAGGGGGGCGATTCACCCCTCCACTTT.